This TCR beta chain was found in a study of PD-1 blockade in mismatch repair-deficient tumors. Assay used: immunoSEQ multiplex PCR; TCRdb lists only in-frame clones, some missing. The sample contains about 14,000 clones, about 86% of which appear only once. Remarks on this clone: Antigen specificity is unknown.

V lost 4 bases and J 4 bases, leaving 10 bases between the germline ends. This CDR3 is 13 amino acids long. In germline, CDR1 is ENHRY, CDR2 SYGVKD. The time point: roughly 11-day in vitro stimulation with candidate neoantigen peptide 6. The clonotype was recovered from an adult with mismatch repair-deficient cancer. This chain links TRBV10-3 with TRBJ1-2, with a tentative D call TRBD1 (6 bases). Source: cells cultured in vitro, taken from a patient treated with pembrolizumab. The CDR3: CAISVGQTYGYTF. In nucleotides, the CDR3 is TGTGCCATCAGTGTTGGACAGACCTATGGCTACACCTTC.